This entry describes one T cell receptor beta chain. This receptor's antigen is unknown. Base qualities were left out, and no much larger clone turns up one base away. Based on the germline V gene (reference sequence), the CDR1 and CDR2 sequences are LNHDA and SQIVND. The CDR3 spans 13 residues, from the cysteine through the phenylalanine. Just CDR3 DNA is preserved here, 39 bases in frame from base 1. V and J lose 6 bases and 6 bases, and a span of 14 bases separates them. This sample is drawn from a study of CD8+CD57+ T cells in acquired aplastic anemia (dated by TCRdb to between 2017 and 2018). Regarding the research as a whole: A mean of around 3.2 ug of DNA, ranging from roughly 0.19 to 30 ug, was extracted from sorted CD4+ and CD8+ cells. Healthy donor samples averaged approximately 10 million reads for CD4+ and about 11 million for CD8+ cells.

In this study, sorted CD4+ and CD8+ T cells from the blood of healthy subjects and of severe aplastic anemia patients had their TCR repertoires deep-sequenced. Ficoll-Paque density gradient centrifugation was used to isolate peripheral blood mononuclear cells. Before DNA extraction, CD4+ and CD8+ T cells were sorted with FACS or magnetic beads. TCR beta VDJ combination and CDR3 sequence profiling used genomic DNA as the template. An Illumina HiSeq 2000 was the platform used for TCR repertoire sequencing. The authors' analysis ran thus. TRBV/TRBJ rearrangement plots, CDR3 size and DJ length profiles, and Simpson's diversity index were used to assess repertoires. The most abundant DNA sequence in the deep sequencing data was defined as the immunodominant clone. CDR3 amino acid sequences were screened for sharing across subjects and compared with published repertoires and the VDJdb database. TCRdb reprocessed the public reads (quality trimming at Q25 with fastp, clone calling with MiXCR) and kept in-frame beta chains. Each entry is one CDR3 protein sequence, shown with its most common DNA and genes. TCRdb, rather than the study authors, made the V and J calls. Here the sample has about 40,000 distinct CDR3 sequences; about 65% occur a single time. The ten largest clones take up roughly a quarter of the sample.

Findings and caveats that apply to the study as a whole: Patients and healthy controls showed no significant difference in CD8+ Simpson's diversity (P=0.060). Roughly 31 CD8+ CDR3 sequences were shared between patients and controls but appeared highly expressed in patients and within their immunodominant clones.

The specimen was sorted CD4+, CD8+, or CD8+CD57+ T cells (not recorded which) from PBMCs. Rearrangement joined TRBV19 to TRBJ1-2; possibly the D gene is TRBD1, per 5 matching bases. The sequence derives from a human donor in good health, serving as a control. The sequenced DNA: TGTGCCAGTAGACTGGACATCGGGAATGGCTACACCTTC. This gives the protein CASRLDIGNGYTF.